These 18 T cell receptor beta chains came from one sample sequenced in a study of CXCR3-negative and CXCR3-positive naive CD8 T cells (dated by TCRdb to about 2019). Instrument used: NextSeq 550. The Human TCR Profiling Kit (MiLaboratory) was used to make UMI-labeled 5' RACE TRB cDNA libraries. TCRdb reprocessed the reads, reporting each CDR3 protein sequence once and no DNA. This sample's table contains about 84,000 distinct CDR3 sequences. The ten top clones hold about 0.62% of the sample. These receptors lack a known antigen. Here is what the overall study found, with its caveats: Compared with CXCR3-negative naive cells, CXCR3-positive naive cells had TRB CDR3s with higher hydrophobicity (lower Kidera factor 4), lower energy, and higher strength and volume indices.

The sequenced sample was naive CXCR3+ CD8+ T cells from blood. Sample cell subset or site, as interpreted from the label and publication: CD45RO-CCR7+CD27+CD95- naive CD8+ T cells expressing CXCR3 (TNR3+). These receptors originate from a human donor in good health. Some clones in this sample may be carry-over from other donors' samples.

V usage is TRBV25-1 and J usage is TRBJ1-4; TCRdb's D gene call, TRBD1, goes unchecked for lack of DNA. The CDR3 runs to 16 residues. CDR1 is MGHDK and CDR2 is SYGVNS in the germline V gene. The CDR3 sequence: CASSGQGGRPNEKLFF.

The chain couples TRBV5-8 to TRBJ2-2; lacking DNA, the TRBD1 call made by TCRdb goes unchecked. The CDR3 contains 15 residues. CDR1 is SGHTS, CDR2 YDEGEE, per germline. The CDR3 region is CASSSGTSNTGELFF.

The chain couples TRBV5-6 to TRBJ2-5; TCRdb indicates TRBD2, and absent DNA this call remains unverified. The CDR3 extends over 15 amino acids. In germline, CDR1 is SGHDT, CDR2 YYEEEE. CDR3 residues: CASSLSRAAGETQYF.

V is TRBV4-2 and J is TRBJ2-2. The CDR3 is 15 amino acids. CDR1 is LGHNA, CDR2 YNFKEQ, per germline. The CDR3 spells CASSQDQGAGGELFF.

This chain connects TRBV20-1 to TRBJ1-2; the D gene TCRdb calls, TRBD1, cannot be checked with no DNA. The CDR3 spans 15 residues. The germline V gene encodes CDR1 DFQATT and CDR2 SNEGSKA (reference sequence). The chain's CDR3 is CSARDKSGLSYGYTF.

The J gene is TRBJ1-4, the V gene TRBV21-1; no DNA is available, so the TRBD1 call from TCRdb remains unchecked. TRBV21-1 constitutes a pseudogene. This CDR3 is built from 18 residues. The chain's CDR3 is CASSLRAGARGFGEKLFF.

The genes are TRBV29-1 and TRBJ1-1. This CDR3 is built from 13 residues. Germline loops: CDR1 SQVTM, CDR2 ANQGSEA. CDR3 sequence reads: CSVAESMNTEAFF. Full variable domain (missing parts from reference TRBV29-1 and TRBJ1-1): SAVISQKPSRDICQRGTSLTIQCQVDSQVTMMFWYRQQPGQSLTLIATANQGSEATYESGFVIDKFPISRPNLTFSTLTVSNMSPEDSSIYLCSVAESMNTEAFFGQGTRLTVV.

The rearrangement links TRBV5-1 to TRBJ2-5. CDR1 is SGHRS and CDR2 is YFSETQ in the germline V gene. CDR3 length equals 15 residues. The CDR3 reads CASSLGPAHAETQYF.

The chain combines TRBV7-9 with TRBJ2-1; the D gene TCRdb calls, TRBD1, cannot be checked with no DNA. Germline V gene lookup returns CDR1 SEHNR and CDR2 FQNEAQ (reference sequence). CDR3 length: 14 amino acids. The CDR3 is CASRLQDRGNEQFF.

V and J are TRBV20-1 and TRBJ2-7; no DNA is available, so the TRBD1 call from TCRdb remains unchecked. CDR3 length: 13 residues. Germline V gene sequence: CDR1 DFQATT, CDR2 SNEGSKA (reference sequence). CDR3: CSARDSRDYEQYF.

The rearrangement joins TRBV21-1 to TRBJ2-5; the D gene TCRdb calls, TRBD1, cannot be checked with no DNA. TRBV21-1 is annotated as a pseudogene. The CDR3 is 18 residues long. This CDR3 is CASSKAKTVRGRGETQYF.

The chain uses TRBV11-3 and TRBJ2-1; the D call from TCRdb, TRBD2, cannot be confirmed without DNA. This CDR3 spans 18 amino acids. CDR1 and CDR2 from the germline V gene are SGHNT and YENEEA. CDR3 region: CASSLTVGAGLHYNEQFF. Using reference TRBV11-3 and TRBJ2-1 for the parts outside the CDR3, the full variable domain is EAGVVQSPRYKIIEKKQPVAFWCNPISGHNTLYWYLQNLGQGPELLIRYENEEAVDDSQLPKDRFSAERLKGVDSTLKIQPAELGDSAVYLCASSLTVGAGLHYNEQFFGPGTRLTVL.

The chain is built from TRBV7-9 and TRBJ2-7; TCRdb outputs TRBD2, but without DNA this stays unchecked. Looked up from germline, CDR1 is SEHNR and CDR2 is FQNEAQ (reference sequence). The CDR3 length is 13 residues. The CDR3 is CASAAPVGYEQYF.

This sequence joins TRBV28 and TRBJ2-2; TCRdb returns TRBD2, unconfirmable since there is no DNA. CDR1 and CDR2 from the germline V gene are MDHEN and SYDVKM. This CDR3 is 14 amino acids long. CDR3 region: CASIREGWAGELFF.

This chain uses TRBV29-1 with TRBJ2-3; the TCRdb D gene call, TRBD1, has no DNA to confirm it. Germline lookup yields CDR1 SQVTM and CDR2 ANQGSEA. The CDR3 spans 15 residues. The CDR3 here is CSVESTGVSTDTQYF.

This chain's CDR3 is CASSPRFGDTQYF. The chain employs TRBV7-8 and TRBJ2-3. This CDR3 has 13 residues. Germline V gene lookup returns CDR1 SGHVS and CDR2 FQNEAQ.

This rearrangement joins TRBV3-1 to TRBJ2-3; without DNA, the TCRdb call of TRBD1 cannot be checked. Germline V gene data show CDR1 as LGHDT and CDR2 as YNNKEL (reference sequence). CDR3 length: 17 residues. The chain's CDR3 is CASSQPNVGAQADTQYF.

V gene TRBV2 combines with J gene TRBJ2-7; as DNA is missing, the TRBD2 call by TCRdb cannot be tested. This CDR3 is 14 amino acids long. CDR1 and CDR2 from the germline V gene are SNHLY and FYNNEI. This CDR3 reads CASSETGGDYEQYF. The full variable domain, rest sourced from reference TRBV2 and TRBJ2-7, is EPEVTQTPSHQVTQMGQEVILRCVPISNHLYFYWYRQILGQKVEFLVSFYNNEISEKSEIFDDQFSVERPDGSNFTLKIRSTKLEDSAMYFCASSETGGDYEQYFGPGTRLTVT.